Below, one T cell receptor (beta chain) is given with its context. The CDR3 runs 13 residues. Germline CDR1 reads LGHDT; CDR2 reads YNNKEL (reference sequence). Trimming removed 4 bases at V and 7 bases at J, with 13 bases between. These data are taken from a study of Graves' ophthalmopathy and Graves' hyperthyroidism. As for the study in general: Peripheral blood (taken before any treatment) was collected at initial diagnosis.

The authors amplified TCR beta CDR3 regions, and they did so from RNA transcripts for repertoire sequencing. Second-round multiplex PCR came after a first-round RT-PCR that employed HTBI primers. MiXCR, applied by TCRdb to the multiplex PCR reads, yields one record per CDR3 protein. This table has approximately 500,000 distinct CDR3 sequences, approximately 15% appearing once. This receptor was identified in a woman in her thirties with Graves' ophthalmopathy. The sample was blood. V is TRBV3-1 and J is TRBJ1-2; D perhaps matches TRBD1 (6 bases). The CDR3 reads CASSLGGTGGYTF. The CDR3, as DNA: TGTGCCAGCAGCCTCGGGGGCACAGGTGGCTACACCTTC.